The next 20 T cell receptor beta chains were all read from a single sample in a study of T cell repertoires in cytomegalovirus infection. MiXCR was run by TCRdb on the reads, yielding one entry per CDR3 protein. The sample carries over 150,000 distinct CDR3 sequences, over 13% recorded once. Sequencing was done on a sample of PBMCs. The receptors originated from a human donor in good health (CMV status not recorded). Some clones in this sample may be carry-over from other donors' samples.

Comment on this clonotype: This may come from a read error, since a much larger clone is one base off. The V gene is TRBV19, the J gene TRBJ1-2; maybe TRBD1 (5 bases). The CDR3 loop spans 13 amino acids. The germline CDR1 and CDR2 sequences are LNHDA and SQIVND (reference sequence). CDR3 coding DNA: TGTTCCAGTAAGGGGATCCTTAACTATGGCTACACCTTC. Protein product: CSSKGILNYGYTF.

In its sample, this clonotype was seen many times. The rearrangement links TRBV6-1 to TRBJ2-1, with 10 positions matching TRBD1. The J segment lost 3 bases and the V segment lost 5 bases, leaving 1 base of the junction unmatched. The germline gives CDR1 MNHNS, CDR2 SASEGT. The CDR3 runs to 14 residues. CDR3 residues: CASSRTGGYNEQFF. Written as DNA, the CDR3 is TGTGCCAGCAGTCGGACAGGGGGCTACAATGAGCAGTTCTTC.

Ten or more counts support this clonotype. The J gene is TRBJ1-2, the V gene TRBV7-2; tentatively, D is TRBD1 (5 bases). Germline assignment: CDR1 SGHTA and CDR2 FQGNSA. This CDR3 is built from 14 residues. Trimming cost V 2 bases and J 8 bases, with 15 bases left between them. The CDR3 sequence is CASSLRGREWGYTF. CDR3 sequence (DNA): TGTGCCAGCAGCTTAAGGGGAAGAGAATGGGGCTACACCTTC.

The V gene is TRBV5-1, the J gene TRBJ2-3; D is possibly TRBD1 or TRBD2 (5 bases each). V gave up 5 bases and J gave up 6 bases, with 28 bases separating them. CDR3 length: 18 amino acids. Germline V gives CDR1 SGHRS, CDR2 YFSETQ. The CDR3 bases are TGCGCCAGCAGGGGGGTAAGGGAAAATTTCAGGTTGACGGATACGCAGTATTTT. Amino acid sequence: CASRGVRENFRLTDTQYF.

The chain is built from TRBV5-1 and TRBJ2-7; 7 nucleotides match TRBD1. CDR1 and CDR2 (germline): SGHRS, YFSETQ. The length of the CDR3 is 15 residues. The junction had 9 bases not matched to a gene; V was cut back by 3 bases and J by 3 bases. CDR3 region: CASSSQQGFGYEQYF. Here the CDR3 DNA reads TGCGCCAGCAGCTCACAACAGGGGTTCGGCTACGAGCAGTACTTC.

The table lists this clonotype with many counts. The CDR3 nucleotides read TGTGCCAGCAGCTTAGGAGGGCCGGGATTCTCCTACAATGAGCAGTTCTTC. Amino acids: CASSLGGPGFSYNEQFF. The chain uses TRBV7-2 and TRBJ2-1; possibly TRBD2 for D (5 bases). The CDR3 is made up of 17 amino acids. Between the trimmed V and J ends, which lost 1 base and 0 bases, there was a span of 13 bases. Germline loops: CDR1 SGHTA, CDR2 FQGNSA.

This clonotype turned up a few times. This sequence joins TRBV5-1 and TRBJ2-7; D ambiguous. Germline CDR1 reads SGHRS; CDR2 reads YFSETQ. There are 13 residues in the CDR3. V was shortened by 0 bases and J by 2 bases, with 6 bases between the two germline ends. The CDR3, as DNA: TGCGCCAGCAGCTTGGAACGGACCTACGAGCAGTACTTC. This gives the protein CASSLERTYEQYF.

This clonotype was picked up many times. The chain couples TRBV15 to TRBJ1-4; no clear D. The CDR3 has 16 amino acids. The V and J ends lost 1 base and 0 bases respectively, with 9 bases between them. Per germline, CDR1 LNHNV and CDR2 YYDKDF (reference sequence). CDR3 sequence (DNA): TGTGCCACCAGCAGAGGAGGGCAATCAACTAATGAAAAACTGTTTTTT. The encoded protein is CATSRGGQSTNEKLFF.

This clonotype was counted at least ten times. V usage is TRBV7-2 and J usage is TRBJ1-1; D might be TRBD1 (5 bases). In germline, CDR1 is SGHTA, CDR2 FQGNSA. CDR3 size: 13 residues. V was clipped by 3 bases and J by 7 bases, with 12 bases between them. The CDR3 DNA is TGTGCCAGCAGCTTCCCGGGGCAGGGTGAAGCTTTCTTT. Its protein product is CASSFPGQGEAFF.

The table lists this clonotype with many counts. The chain links TRBV5-1 to TRBJ1-2; D gene ambiguous. CDR1 is SGHRS, CDR2 YFSETQ, per germline. The CDR3 has 12 amino acids. The V gene lost 4 bases and the J gene lost 4 bases, with 8 bases spanning the gap. The CDR3 region is CASSRESYGYTF. In DNA form, the CDR3 reads TGCGCCAGCAGCCGAGAGTCCTATGGCTACACCTTC.

The count of this clonotype is one. The chain combines TRBV7-6 with TRBJ1-1; TRBD1 might be the D (5 bases). V lost 1 base, J lost 5 bases, and 14 bases lay in between. The CDR3 extends over 15 amino acids. Germline-derived CDR1 and CDR2 are SGHVS and FNYEAQ. The CDR3 bases are TGTGCCAGCAGCTTAGTCGGGGACCGCAAGACTGAAGCTTTCTTT. Translation: CASSLVGDRKTEAFF.

This clonotype was counted between two and nine times. The rearrangement joins TRBV7-3 to TRBJ2-3, with 8 bases that match TRBD2. Unmatched junction bases numbered 12, after V lost 9 bases and J lost 4 bases. Germline values: CDR1 SGHTA, CDR2 FQGTGA. The CDR3 totals 15 residues. The CDR3 nucleotides are TGTGCCAGTCGGGGGCTATCTAGCGGGTCAGATACGCAGTATTTT. Translated: CASRGLSSGSDTQYF. The full variable domain, completed using reference TRBV7-3 and TRBJ2-3, is GAGVSQTPSNKVTEKGKYVELRCDPISGHTALYWYRQSLGQGPEFLIYFQGTGAADDSGLPNDRFFAVRPEGSVSTLKIQRTERGDSAVYLCASRGLSSGSDTQYFGPGTRLTVL.

This clonotype appeared many times. The CDR3 here is CASSLRVNTLAGAYFGGYEQYF. The DNA of the CDR3 is TGTGCCAGCAGCTTACGCGTTAATACACTAGCGGGAGCGTACTTTGGGGGCTACGAGCAGTACTTC. The V and J genes are TRBV7-2 and TRBJ2-7, with 11 bases that match TRBD2. The trim removed 2 bases at V and 3 bases at J, leaving 24 bases unmatched. In germline, CDR1 is SGHTA, CDR2 FQGNSA. The length of the CDR3 is 22 residues.

V usage is TRBV25-1 and J usage is TRBJ1-1; D is unclear. The CDR3 runs to 13 residues. V lost 4 bases to trimming and J lost 4 bases, with 10 bases between them. Looked up from germline, CDR1 is MGHDK and CDR2 is SYGVNS. CDR3 in amino acids: CASSGRVGTEAFF. The CDR3 nucleotides read TGTGCCAGCAGTGGTCGGGTTGGCACTGAAGCTTTCTTT.

This clonotype was seen only once. This clone may be a read error of a much larger clone one base away. This chain links TRBV28 with TRBJ1-1, with D possibly matching TRBD1 (5 bases). The CDR3 loop spans 15 amino acids. The germline V gene encodes CDR1 MDHEN and CDR2 SYDVKM. With 7 bases removed from V and 4 bases from J, the gap between germline ends came to 19 bases. The CDR3 is CASTPNFRGVTEAFF. CDR3 nucleotides: TGTGCCAGCACCCCCAACTTCCGGGGGGTCACTGAAGCTTTCTTT.

This clonotype was seen a few times. The J gene is TRBJ2-3, the V gene TRBV28; 8 nucleotides agree with TRBD2. The CDR3 is 15 amino acids. Germline CDR1 is MDHEN and CDR2 is SYDVKM. V was pared by 2 bases and J by 4 bases, with 5 bases of the junction left unmatched. CDR3 sequence reads: CASSLSGREADTQYF. In nucleotides, the CDR3 is TGTGCCAGCAGTTTAAGCGGGAGAGAAGCAGATACGCAGTATTTT. The full variable domain, in which reference TRBV28 and TRBJ2-3 provide the parts outside the CDR3, is DVKVTQSSRYLVKRTGEKVFLECVQDMDHENMFWYRQDPGLGLRLIYFSYDVKMKEKGDIPEGYSVSREKKERFSLILESASTNQTSMYLCASSLSGREADTQYFGPGTRLTVL.

The table lists this clonotype with a few counts. The chain combines TRBV4-1 with TRBJ2-7; 12 bases are a match to TRBD2. CDR1 and CDR2 from the germline V gene are MGHRA and YSYEKL. CDR3 length: 16 residues. J gave up 1 base and V 4 bases, and 5 bases lay outside the gene matches. The CDR3 DNA reads TGCGCCAGCAGCCGCGGACTAGCGGGGCTTTCCTACGAGCAGTACTTC. Translation gives CASSRGLAGLSYEQYF.

The chain couples TRBV25-1 to TRBJ1-5; 8 bases are a match to TRBD1. Germline V lookup: CDR1 MGHDK, CDR2 SYGVNS. This CDR3 region has 14 residues. J lost 3 bases, V lost 3 bases, and 1 base had no gene match. This chain's CDR3 is CASSETGDNQPQHF. The CDR3 bases are TGTGCCAGCAGTGAGACAGGGGACAATCAGCCCCAGCATTTT.

This clonotype has only a few counts. The rearrangement joins TRBV5-5 to TRBJ1-3, with D hard to call. This CDR3 has 13 residues. Looked up from germline, CDR1 is SGHKS and CDR2 is YYEKEE (reference sequence). V was shortened by 2 bases and J by 4 bases, with 7 bases between the two germline ends. The CDR3 DNA reads as TGTGCCAGCAGCTTTGGGAGCGGAAACACCATATATTTT. Translated, it gives CASSFGSGNTIYF.

V usage is TRBV4-1 and J usage is TRBJ1-1; 8 bases match TRBD1. CDR3 length: 12 amino acids. The V segment lost 10 bases and the J segment 5 bases; nucleotides outside the gene matches: 6. From germline, CDR1 is MGHRA and CDR2 YSYEKL. The CDR3 region has the DNA TGCGCCACCAAGACAGGGGAAACTGAAGCTTTCTTT. As protein: CATKTGETEAFF.